Listed below are T cell receptor beta chains from one sample, sequenced in a study of graft-versus-host responses after intestinal transplantation. Method: immunoSEQ multiplex PCR; TCRdb's copy keeps in-frame clones and lacks some. The table includes under 25,000 clones, around nine tenths detected once. The starting material was bone marrow, obtained approximately 120 days after transplant. These receptors all stem from a human patient who received an intestinal transplant, so some T cells may come from the graft donor. Each CDR3 is given without its conserved first and last residue.

>TRBV7-9|TRBJ1-2
ASSRNARIPGYGYT
>TRBV4-1|TRBJ1-1
ASSQGWGQMNTEAF
>TRBV4-1|TRBJ2-7
ASSQDGAGTGVYEQY
>TRBV21-1|TRBJ2-1
ASGLPGLVDEQF
>TRBV5-6|TRBJ1-1
ASSLAGRATEAF
>TRBV23-1|TRBJ1-5
ASSQVPGQVQPQH
>TRBV11-3|TRBJ2-7
ASSFGGVPYEQY
>TRBV18|TRBJ2-2
ASSPRNDRELF
>TRBV7-3|TRBJ2-3
ASSRGGTDTQY
>TRBV14|TRBJ1-3
ASSLTYSGNTIY
>TRBV27|TRBJ2-1
ASSLASGSYNEQF
>TRBV27|TRBJ2-5
ASGPGLAVVETQY
>TRBV2|TRBJ2-1
ASSVFPGGRLAARYEQF
>TRBV10-2|TRBJ2-7
ASSGVRSYEQY
>TRBV28|TRBJ2-5
ASSYVRGQETQY
>TRBV11-2|TRBJ2-2
ASSSLGWTGELF
>TRBV29-1|TRBJ1-2
SVWSGGGYT
>TRBV11-3|TRBJ2-2
ASSLGGLAPTGELF
>TRBV4-1|TRBJ1-2
ASSQETGYGYGYT
>TRBV2|TRBJ2-1
ASSLERGGGYNEQF
>TRBV5-1|TRBJ2-5
ASSLGDQETQY
>TRBV11-2|TRBJ2-3
ASGTPGGDTQY
>TRBV6-1|TRBJ1-2
ASWKGASPGYT
>TRBV11-3|TRBJ2-7
ASRNQGGPYYEQY
>TRBV6-1|TRBJ2-5
ASSGTGANSGWKTQY
>TRBV23-1|TRBJ2-3
ASSQSGDTQY
>TRBV29-1|TRBJ2-5
SVEGTRAFETQY
>TRBV11-2|TRBJ2-1
ASSLAGLWTSGSGEQF
>TRBV6-4|TRBJ2-1
ASSDSSGGANEQF
>TRBV5-4|TRBJ2-5
ASSSVTGLQYQETQY
>TRBV30|TRBJ2-7
AWSVRGLAGVREQY
>TRBV10-3|TRBJ2-5
AISELGPPVETQY
>TRBV9|TRBJ2-7
ASSAGQLAYEQY
>TRBV7-6|TRBJ2-7
ASSLAGPWDEQY
>TRBV6-1|TRBJ2-1
ASSDAPPAGSSYNEQF
>TRBV6-1|TRBJ2-3
ASSEVWGRGDTQY
>TRBV11-3|TRBJ2-2
ASSLVILAGENTGELF
>TRBV9|TRBJ2-5
ASSSRGETQY
>TRBV9|TRBJ2-2
ASSSEAGLEGELF
>TRBV11-2|TRBJ2-7
ASSAITGPTYEQY
>TRBV27|TRBJ2-3
ASSMLAASTDTQY
>TRBV9|TRBJ2-1
ASSADGYEQF
>TRBV5-4|TRBJ2-7
ASSYGPDEQY
>TRBV7-3|TRBJ2-1
ASSSQDRVLFSRQF
>TRBV29-1|TRBJ1-1
SVVSFEGEAF
>TRBV5-8|TRBJ2-7
ASSYEQY
>TRBV2|TRBJ1-2
ASSEEATSNYGYT
>TRBV6-5|TRBJ2-7
ASTTSGGLEQY
>TRBV18|TRBJ2-6
ASSPLNLRGSGANVLT
>TRBV19|TRBJ2-5
ASSTGQGEQY
>TRBV19|TRBJ2-1
ASSGQGAAGEQF
>TRBV19|TRBJ2-1
ASSSGTYNEQF
>TRBV11-3|TRBJ2-1
ASSPGTRLFGEQF
>TRBV6-6|TRBJ2-1
ASSLAASSYNEQF